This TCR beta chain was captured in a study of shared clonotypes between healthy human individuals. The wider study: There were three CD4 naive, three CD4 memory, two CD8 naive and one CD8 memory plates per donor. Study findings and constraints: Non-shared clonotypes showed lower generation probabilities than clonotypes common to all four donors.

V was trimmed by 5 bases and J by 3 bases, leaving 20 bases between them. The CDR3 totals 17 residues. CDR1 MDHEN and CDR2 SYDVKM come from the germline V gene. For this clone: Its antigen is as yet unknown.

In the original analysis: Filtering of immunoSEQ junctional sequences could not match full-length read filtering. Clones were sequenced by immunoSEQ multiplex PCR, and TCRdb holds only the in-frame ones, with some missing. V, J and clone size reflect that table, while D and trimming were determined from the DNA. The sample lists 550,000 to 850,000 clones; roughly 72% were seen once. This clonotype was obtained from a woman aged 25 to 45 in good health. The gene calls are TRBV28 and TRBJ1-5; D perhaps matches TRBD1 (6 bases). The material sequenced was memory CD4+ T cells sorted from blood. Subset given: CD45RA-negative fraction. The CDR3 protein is CASSLRGIVMHNQPQHF. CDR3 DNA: TGTGCCAGCAGTCTAAGGGGGATAGTTATGCACAATCAGCCCCAGCATTTT.